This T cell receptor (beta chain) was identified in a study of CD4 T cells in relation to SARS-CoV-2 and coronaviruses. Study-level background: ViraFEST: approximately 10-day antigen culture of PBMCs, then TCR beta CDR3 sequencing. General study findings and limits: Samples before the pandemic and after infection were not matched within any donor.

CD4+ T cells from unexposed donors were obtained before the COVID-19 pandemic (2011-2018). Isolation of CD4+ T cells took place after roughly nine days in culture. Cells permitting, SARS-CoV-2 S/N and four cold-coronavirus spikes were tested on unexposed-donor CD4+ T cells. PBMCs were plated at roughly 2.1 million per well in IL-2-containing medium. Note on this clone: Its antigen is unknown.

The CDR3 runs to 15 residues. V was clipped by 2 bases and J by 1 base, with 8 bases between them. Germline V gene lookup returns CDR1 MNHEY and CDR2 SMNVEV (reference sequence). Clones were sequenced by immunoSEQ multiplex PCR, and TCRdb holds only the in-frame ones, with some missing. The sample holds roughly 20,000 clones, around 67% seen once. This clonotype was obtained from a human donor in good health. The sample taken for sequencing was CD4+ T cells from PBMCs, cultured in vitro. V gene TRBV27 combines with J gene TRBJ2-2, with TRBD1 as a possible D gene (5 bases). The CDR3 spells CASSLRGGNTGELFF. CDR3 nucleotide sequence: TGTGCCAGCAGTTTAAGGGGTGGGAACACCGGGGAGCTGTTTTTT.